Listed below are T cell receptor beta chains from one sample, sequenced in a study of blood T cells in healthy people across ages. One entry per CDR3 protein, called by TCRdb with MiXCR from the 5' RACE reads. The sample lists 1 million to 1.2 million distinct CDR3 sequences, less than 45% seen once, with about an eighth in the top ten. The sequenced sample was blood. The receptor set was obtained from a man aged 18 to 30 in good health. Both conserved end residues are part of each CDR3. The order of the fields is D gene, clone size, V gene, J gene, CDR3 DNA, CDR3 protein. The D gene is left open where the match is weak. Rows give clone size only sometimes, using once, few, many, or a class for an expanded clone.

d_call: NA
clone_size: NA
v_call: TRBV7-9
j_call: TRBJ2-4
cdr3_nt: TGTGCCAGCACCCAGACAGATCTAGCCAAAAACATTCAGTACTTC
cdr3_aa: CASTQTDLAKNIQYF

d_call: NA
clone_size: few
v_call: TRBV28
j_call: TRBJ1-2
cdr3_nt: TGTGCCAGCAGCCTCGGACAGTCCGAACTAGGCTATGGCTACACCTTC
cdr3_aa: CASSLGQSELGYGYTF

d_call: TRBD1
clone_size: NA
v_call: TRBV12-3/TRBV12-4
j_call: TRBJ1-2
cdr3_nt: TGTGCCAGCGGGGACAGAGGCGGCTACACCTTC
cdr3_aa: CASGDRGGYTF

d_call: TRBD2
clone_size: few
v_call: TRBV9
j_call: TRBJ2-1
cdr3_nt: TGTGCCAGCAGCCTCCCTAGCGGGGGGGCCGATGAGCAGTTCTTC
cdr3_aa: CASSLPSGGADEQFF

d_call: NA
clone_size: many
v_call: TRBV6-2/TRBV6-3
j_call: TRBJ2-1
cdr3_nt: TGTGCCAGCAGTTTGCAGGGGTGGAATGAGCAGTTCTTC
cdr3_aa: CASSLQGWNEQFF

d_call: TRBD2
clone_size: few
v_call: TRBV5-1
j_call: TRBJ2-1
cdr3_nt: TGCGCCAGCAGCTTGCTAGCGGGGGATAACAATGAGCAGTTCTTC
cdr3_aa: CASSLLAGDNNEQFF

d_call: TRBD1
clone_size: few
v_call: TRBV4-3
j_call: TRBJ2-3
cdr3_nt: TGCGCCAGCAGCATTGGAAGGGGGCTCGGAGATACGCAGTATTTT
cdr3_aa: CASSIGRGLGDTQYF

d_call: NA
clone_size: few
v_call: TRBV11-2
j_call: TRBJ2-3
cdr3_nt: TGTGCCAGCAGCTTAGATTTGGGGTTCGCAGATACGCAGTATTTT
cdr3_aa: CASSLDLGFADTQYF

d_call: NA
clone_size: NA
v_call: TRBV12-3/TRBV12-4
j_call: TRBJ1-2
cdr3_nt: TGTGCCAGCAGTCCCTCGACAGCGGGCTTTAGGGGCTACACCTTC
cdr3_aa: CASSPSTAGFRGYTF

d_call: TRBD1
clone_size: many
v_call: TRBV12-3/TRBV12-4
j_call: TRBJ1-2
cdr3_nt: TGTGCCAGCAGATGGGGACAGGGAGGAATCTATGGCTACACCTTC
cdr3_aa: CASRWGQGGIYGYTF

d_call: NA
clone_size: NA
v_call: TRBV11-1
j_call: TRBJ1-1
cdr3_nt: TGTGCCAGCAGCTTAGTGGTGTCCGGGACATTGAACACTGAAGCTTTCTTT
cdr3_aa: CASSLVVSGTLNTEAFF

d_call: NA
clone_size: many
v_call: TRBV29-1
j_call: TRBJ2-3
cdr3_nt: TGCAGCGCATACACGAATACGCAGTATTTT
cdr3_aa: CSAYTNTQYF

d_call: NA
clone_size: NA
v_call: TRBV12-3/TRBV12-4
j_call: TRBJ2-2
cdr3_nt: TGTGCCAGCAGTTTAGAATTGGGGACCCGGGAGCTGTTTTTT
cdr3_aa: CASSLELGTRELFF

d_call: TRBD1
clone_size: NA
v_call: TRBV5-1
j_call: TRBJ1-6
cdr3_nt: TGCGCCAGCAGCGGAGGGACAGGGTCGTATTCACCCCTCCACTTT
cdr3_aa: CASSGGTGSYSPLHF

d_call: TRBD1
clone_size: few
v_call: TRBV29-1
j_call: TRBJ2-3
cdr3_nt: TGCAGCGTTGATCTCGGACAGGGGTGGAATACGCAGTATTTT
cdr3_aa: CSVDLGQGWNTQYF

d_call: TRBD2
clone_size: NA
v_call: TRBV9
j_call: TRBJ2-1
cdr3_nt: TGTGCCAGCAGCGTAGGACTAGCGGGGGGCCTGTCTCACAATGAGCAGTTCTTC
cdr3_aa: CASSVGLAGGLSHNEQFF

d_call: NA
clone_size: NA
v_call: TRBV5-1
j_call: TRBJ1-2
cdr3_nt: TGCGCCAGCAGCTTGGAACCGAATAACTATGGCTACACCTTC
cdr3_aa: CASSLEPNNYGYTF

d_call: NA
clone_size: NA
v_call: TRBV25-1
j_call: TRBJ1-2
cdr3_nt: TGTGCCAGCAGTGAACAGGGGTTCTATGGCTACACCTTC
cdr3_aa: CASSEQGFYGYTF

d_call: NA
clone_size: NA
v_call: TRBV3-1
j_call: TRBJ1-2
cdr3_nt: TGTGCCAGCAGCCAAGATTTCTCCAGCTACTATGGCTACACCTTC
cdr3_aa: CASSQDFSSYYGYTF

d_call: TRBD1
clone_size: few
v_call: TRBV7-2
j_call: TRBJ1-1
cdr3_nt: TGTGCCAGCAGTTTTTACCAGACAGGGAGGAACACTGAAGCTTTCTTT
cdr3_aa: CASSFYQTGRNTEAFF

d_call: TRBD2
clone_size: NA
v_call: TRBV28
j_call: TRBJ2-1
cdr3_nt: TGTGCCAGCAGTTTAACCTCTAGCGGGGGTTGGAATGAGCAGTTCTTC
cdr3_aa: CASSLTSSGGWNEQFF

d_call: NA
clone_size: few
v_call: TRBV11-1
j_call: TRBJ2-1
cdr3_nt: TGTGCCAGCAGCTTAGGGCAGGCCCCCTCGGATGAGCAGTTCTTC
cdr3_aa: CASSLGQAPSDEQFF

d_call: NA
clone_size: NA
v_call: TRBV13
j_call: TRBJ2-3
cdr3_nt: TGTGCCAGCAGCCTGACACTCGAAAACACAGATACGCAGTATTTT
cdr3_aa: CASSLTLENTDTQYF

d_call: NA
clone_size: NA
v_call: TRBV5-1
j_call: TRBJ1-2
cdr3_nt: TGCGCCAGCAGGGCGATTGGCTCTAACTATGGCTACACCTTC
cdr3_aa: CASRAIGSNYGYTF

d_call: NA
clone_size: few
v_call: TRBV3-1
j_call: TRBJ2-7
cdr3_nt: TGTGCCAGCAGCCAAGATGTAGAACGCTCCTACGAGCAGTACTTC
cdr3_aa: CASSQDVERSYEQYF

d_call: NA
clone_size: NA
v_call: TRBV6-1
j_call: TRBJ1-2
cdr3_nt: TGTGCCAGCAACGACCAGGGGACTACAAACTATGGCTACACCTTC
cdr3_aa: CASNDQGTTNYGYTF

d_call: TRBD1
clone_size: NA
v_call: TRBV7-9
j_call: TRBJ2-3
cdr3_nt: TGTGCCCGCAGCTTAGGACAGGAGCTCACAGATACGCAGTATTTT
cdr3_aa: CARSLGQELTDTQYF

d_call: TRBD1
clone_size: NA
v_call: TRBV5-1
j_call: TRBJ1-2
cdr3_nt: TGCGCCAGCAGCTTGGCCCCCGGACAGGACTATGGCTACACCTTC
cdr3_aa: CASSLAPGQDYGYTF

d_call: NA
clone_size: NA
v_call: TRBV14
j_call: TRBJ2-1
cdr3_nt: TGTGCCAGCAGCAAAAATCTGGAGGCTGAGCAGTTCTTC
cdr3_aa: CASSKNLEAEQFF

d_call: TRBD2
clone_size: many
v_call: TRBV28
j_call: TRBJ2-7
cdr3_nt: TGTGCCAGCAGCCCGCCTAGCGGGGGAGATAAATACAATGAGCAGTACTTC
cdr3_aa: CASSPPSGGDKYNEQYF

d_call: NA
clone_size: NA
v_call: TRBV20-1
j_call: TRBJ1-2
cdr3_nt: TGCAGTGCTTTCTTGGACCCCACGTTCGAGAATGGCTACACCTTC
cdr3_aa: CSAFLDPTFENGYTF

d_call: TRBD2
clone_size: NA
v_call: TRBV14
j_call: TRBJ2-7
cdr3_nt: TGTGCCAGCAGCCTCCGACTAGCAGGAAACTACGAGCAGTACTTC
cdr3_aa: CASSLRLAGNYEQYF

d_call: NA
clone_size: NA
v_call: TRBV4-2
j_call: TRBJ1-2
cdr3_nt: TGTGCCAGCAGCCAAGATGCGGGGGCGGGCTATGGCTACACCTTC
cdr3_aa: CASSQDAGAGYGYTF

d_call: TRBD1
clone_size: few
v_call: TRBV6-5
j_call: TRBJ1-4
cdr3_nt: TGTGCCAGCAGTCCCCGGGACAGGGGGAGGGAAAAACTGTTTTTT
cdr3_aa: CASSPRDRGREKLFF

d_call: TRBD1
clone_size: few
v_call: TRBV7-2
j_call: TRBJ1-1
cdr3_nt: TGTGCCAGCAGCGGCCGCGGGACAGGGGTGACTGAAGCTTTCTTT
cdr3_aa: CASSGRGTGVTEAFF

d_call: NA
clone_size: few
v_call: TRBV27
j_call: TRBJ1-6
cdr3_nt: TGTGCCAGCAGTTGGCAGGGAAGTCGGCCCCTCCACTTT
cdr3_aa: CASSWQGSRPLHF

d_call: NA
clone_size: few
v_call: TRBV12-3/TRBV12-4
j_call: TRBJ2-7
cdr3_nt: TGTGCCAGCAGTTTGGTCCTATACAGAGGGGAGCAGTACTTC
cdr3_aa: CASSLVLYRGEQYF

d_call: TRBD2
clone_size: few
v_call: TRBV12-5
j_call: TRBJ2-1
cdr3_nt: TGTGCTAGTGGTTTGGGTGCGGGGGGGGGATACAATGAGCAGTTCTTC
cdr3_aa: CASGLGAGGGYNEQFF

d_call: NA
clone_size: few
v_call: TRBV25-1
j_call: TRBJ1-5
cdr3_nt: TGTGCCAGCAGTGAGGGGCAGGTCGATCAGCCCCAGCATTTT
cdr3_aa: CASSEGQVDQPQHF

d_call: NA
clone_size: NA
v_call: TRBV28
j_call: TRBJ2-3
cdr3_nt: TGTGCCAGCATCCAGCTAGCGCCAACCCTCACAGATACGCAGTATTTT
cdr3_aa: CASIQLAPTLTDTQYF

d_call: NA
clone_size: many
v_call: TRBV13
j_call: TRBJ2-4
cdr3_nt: TGTGCCAGCAGTCGTGACCGTAAAAACATTCAGTACTTC
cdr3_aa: CASSRDRKNIQYF

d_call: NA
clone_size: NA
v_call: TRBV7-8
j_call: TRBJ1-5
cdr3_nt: TGTGCCAGCACCATCAGCGAGACAGGTAGCAATCAGCCCCAGCATTTT
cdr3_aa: CASTISETGSNQPQHF